This TCR beta chain comes out of a study of cytomegalovirus exposure and HLA in healthy donors. Trimming at V came to 1 base and at J to 4 bases, leaving 4 bases not matched to a gene. The CDR3 length is 15 residues. The V gene's germline CDR1 is SGHNT and CDR2 YENEEA. The PCR contained 60 Vbeta and 13 Jbeta primers. TCRdb keeps only in-frame clones here, not all; method: immunoSEQ multiplex PCR. Found here are about 160,000 clones, 82% of them singletons; the top ten hold about 10%. This clone was seen once. Its antigen is undetermined. Study-wide points: Likely technical artifact: a cluster of highly shared sequence variants. Earlier findings revealed that most TCR beta V segments proved productive either about 87% or about 30% of the time. In a later analysis, the majority of CMV-associated beta chains seemingly showed HLA restriction.

The receptor was isolated from a man in his forties or fifties in good health and CMV-seropositive. The chain links TRBV11-3 to TRBJ2-1, with 7 bases lining up with TRBD1. Sequenced material: PBMCs. This CDR3 reads CASSLGQGPYNEQFF. Here the CDR3 DNA reads TGTGCCAGCAGCTTAGGACAGGGCCCGTACAATGAGCAGTTCTTC. The variable domain in full, completed from reference TRBV11-3 and TRBJ2-1, reads EAGVVQSPRYKIIEKKQPVAFWCNPISGHNTLYWYLQNLGQGPELLIRYENEEAVDDSQLPKDRFSAERLKGVDSTLKIQPAELGDSAVYLCASSLGQGPYNEQFFGPGTRLTVL.